The 11 T cell receptor beta chains given below trace back to one sample, sequenced in a study of cytomegalovirus exposure and HLA in healthy donors. The PCR made use of 60 Vbeta and 13 Jbeta primers. Data came from immunoSEQ multiplex PCR; TCRdb stores just in-frame clones and leaves some out. Here the sample spans over 150,000 clones, over 65% being singletons. Sample: PBMCs. The receptors were sampled from a woman in her sixties or seventies in good health and CMV-seropositive.

The chain carries TRBV7-8 and TRBJ2-1; D is perhaps TRBD2 (5 bases). Trimming left V 5 bases short and J 11 bases short, with 13 bases between. Germline assignment: CDR1 SGHVS and CDR2 FQNEAQ. This CDR3 has 12 residues. This CDR3 is CASSEYQRQQFF. CDR3 DNA: TGTGCCAGCAGCGAATACCAGCGGCAGCAGTTCTTC.

The chain combines TRBV5-1 with TRBJ2-7; a possible D gene is TRBD2 (6 bases). Germline V gene lookup returns CDR1 SGHRS and CDR2 YFSETQ. Trimming removed 4 bases from V and 0 bases from J, with 11 bases in between. The CDR3 length is 14 residues. The CDR3 DNA reads as TGCGCCAGCAGCCCCGGGGGTCGCTCCTACGAGCAGTACTTC. This encodes CASSPGGRSYEQYF.

The genes are TRBV27 and TRBJ2-3; 10 nucleotides agree with TRBD2. Unmatched junction bases numbered 6, after V lost 6 bases and J lost 3 bases. Germline values: CDR1 MNHEY, CDR2 SMNVEV (reference sequence). This CDR3 contains 15 residues. As DNA, the CDR3 is TGTGCCAGCAGGGAACTTAGCGGGGGGACAGATACGCAGTATTTT. Translating it yields CASRELSGGTDTQYF.

This clone was counted a few times. The chain employs TRBV5-1 and TRBJ2-5; D might be TRBD2 (7 bases). Germline V gene sequence: CDR1 SGHRS, CDR2 YFSETQ. The CDR3 has 14 residues. V was shortened by 4 bases and J by 7 bases, with 17 bases between the two germline ends. CDR3 in amino acids: CASSPGQPGGTQYF. CDR3 in DNA: TGCGCCAGCAGCCCTGGACAGCCGGGAGGGACCCAGTACTTC.

V gene TRBV19 combines with J gene TRBJ1-5, with a weak D call TRBD1 (5 bases). V dropped 4 bases and J dropped 3 bases, with 13 bases sitting between them. Germline assignment: CDR1 LNHDA and CDR2 SQIVND (reference sequence). The CDR3 runs 15 residues. CDR3 nucleotide sequence: TGTGCCAGTAGTAAACAGGCTGGGGACAATCAGCCCCAGCATTTT. As protein: CASSKQAGDNQPQHF.

The rearrangement joins TRBV30 to TRBJ2-5; D may be TRBD1 (5 bases). From germline, CDR1 is GTSNPN and CDR2 SVGIG (reference sequence). Trimming took off 2 bases at V and 1 base at J, with 8 bases between the two ends. The CDR3 loop spans 13 amino acids. This chain's CDR3 is CAWSRGLQETQYF. The DNA for the CDR3 is TGTGCCTGGAGTAGGGGTCTCCAAGAGACCCAGTACTTC. Complete variable domain (other parts from reference TRBV30 and TRBJ2-5): SQTIHQWPATLVQPVGSPLSLECTVEGTSNPNLYWYRQAAGRGLQLLFYSVGIGQISSEVPQNLSASRPQDRQFILSSKKLLLSDSGFYLCAWSRGLQETQYFGPGTRLLVL.

The rearrangement links TRBV5-1 to TRBJ2-7; the D gene is possibly TRBD2 (5 bases). The CDR3 consists of 18 residues. Between the trimmed V and J ends, which lost 4 bases and 0 bases, there was a span of 23 bases. Germline V gene lookup returns CDR1 SGHRS and CDR2 YFSETQ. The CDR3 region has the DNA TGCGCCAGCAGCCGTGGATACTCGATCGGGATCACCTCCTACGAGCAGTACTTC. It codes for CASSRGYSIGITSYEQYF. Filled out from reference TRBV5-1 and TRBJ2-7, the complete variable domain reads KAGVTQTPRYLIKTRGQQVTLSCSPISGHRSVSWYQQTPGQGLQFLFEYFSETQRNKGNFPGRFSGRQFSNSRSEMNVSTLELGDSALYLCASSRGYSIGITSYEQYFGPGTRLTVT.

This chain uses TRBV5-1 with TRBJ1-5; D perhaps matches TRBD1 (6 bases). V lost 4 bases and J lost 4, with 18 bases in between. From germline, CDR1 is SGHRS and CDR2 YFSETQ. This CDR3 region has 16 residues. CDR3 sequence: CASSLGTGLGNQPQHF. CDR3 DNA: TGCGCCAGCAGCCTCGGAACAGGGTTAGGAAATCAGCCCCAGCATTTT.

The chain carries TRBV4-2 and TRBJ1-2, with TRBD1 matching 11 bases. Germline V gene lookup returns CDR1 LGHNA and CDR2 YNFKEQ. With 3 bases clipped from V and 3 bases from J, the junction kept 3 bases outside the gene matches. The CDR3 extends over 15 amino acids. The CDR3 DNA follows: TGTGCCAGCAGCCAGCCGGGACAGGGGGACTATGGCTACACCTTC. Protein product: CASSQPGQGDYGYTF.

This clone was observed a handful of times. The chain uses TRBV6-1 and TRBJ1-6; D uncertain. This CDR3 has 13 residues. V was clipped by 3 bases and J by 9 bases, with 9 bases between them. The germline CDR1 and CDR2 sequences are MNHNS and SASEGT. This chain's CDR3 is CASSDLAPSPLHF. For the CDR3, the DNA is TGTGCCAGCAGTGACTTAGCGCCTTCACCCCTCCACTTT.

CDR3 protein: CASILGQGANEQFF. CDR3 DNA: TGTGCCAGCATCTTAGGGCAGGGGGCGAATGAGCAGTTCTTC. This chain uses TRBV28 with TRBJ2-1; 8 bases align to TRBD1. CDR3 length: 14 amino acids. J gave up 7 bases and V 7 bases, and 9 bases lay outside the gene matches. Germline V gene sequence: CDR1 MDHEN, CDR2 SYDVKM.